One TCR beta chain is described in this entry. Its specificity is not known. Unmatched junction bases numbered 5, after V lost 3 bases and J lost 1 base. This CDR3 region has 17 residues. Germline CDR1 reads SGHRS; CDR2 reads YFSETQ. PCR was performed using 60 Vbeta and 13 Jbeta primers. The table came from immunoSEQ multiplex PCR; TCRdb's copy has only in-frame clones and leaves some out. The sample holds around 120,000 clones; roughly 80% are singletons and the top ten take around 5%. This sample stems from a study of cytomegalovirus exposure and HLA in healthy donors. Study-level findings and limits: Across donors, most TCRs were seen rarely, yet some public ones were widespread. CMV serostatus was the sole immune exposure information available.

V and J are TRBV5-1 and TRBJ2-2, with 11 bases aligning to TRBD2. The sequenced material came from PBMCs. The TCR sequence derives from a man aged 50-60 years in good health and CMV-seropositive. As DNA, the CDR3 is TGCGCCAGCAGCTCGGGACTAGCGGACCTGAACACCGGGGAGCTGTTTTTT. This gives the protein CASSSGLADLNTGELFF.